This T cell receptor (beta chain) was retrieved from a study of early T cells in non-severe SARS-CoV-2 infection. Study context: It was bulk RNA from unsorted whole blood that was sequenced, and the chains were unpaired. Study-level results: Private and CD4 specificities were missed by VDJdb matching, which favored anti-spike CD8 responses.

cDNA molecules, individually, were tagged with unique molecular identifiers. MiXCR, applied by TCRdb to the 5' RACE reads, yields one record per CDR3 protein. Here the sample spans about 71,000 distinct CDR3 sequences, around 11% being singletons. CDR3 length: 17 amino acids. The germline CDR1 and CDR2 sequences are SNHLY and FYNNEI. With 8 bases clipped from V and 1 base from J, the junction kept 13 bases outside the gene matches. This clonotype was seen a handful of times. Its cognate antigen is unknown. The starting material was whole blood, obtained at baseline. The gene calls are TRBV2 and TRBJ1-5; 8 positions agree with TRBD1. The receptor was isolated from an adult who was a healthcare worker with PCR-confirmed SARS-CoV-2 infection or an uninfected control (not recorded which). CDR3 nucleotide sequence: TGTGCCAGCGGCCGGACAGGGAGATTCGGGAGCAATCAGCCCCAGCATTTT. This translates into CASGRTGRFGSNQPQHF.